A selection of T cell receptor beta chains follows, all from one sample in a study of graft-versus-host responses after intestinal transplantation. The repertoire was sequenced with immunoSEQ multiplex PCR; TCRdb's copy has only in-frame clones and lacks some. The data contain 20,000 to 25,000 clones, 82% of them singletons. These receptors have no identified antigens. The sample here was unstimulated CD8+ T cells sorted from spleen or lymph node cells, taken before transplant. These TCRs come from a human donor who was the organ donor for an intestinal transplant. Both conserved end residues are part of each CDR3. The D gene is left open where the match is weak. Part of the rows lack a size; the others show once, few, many or a class for expanded clones.

j_gene,d_gene,v_gene,abundance,CDR3aa,CDR3nt
TRBJ2-2,TRBD1,TRBV12-5,NA,CASVRNDRGNTGELFF,TGTGCTAGTGTTAGAAACGACAGGGGGAACACCGGGGAGCTGTTTTTT
TRBJ2-3,NA,TRBV27,NA,CASSPLSGSTDTQYF,TGTGCCAGCAGCCCCCTGAGCGGGAGCACAGATACGCAGTATTTT
TRBJ2-1,NA,TRBV19,NA,CASSIVSGNEQFF,TGTGCCAGTAGTATAGTTTCCGGAAATGAGCAGTTCTTC
TRBJ1-2,NA,TRBV5-4,NA,CASSLQGNYGYTF,TGTGCCAGCAGCTTGCAGGGGAACTATGGCTACACCTTC
TRBJ2-5,TRBD2,TRBV4-2,NA,CASSQEAASGTLWETQYF,TGTGCCAGCAGCCAAGAGGCGGCTAGCGGGACATTGTGGGAGACCCAGTACTTC
TRBJ2-7,NA,TRBV29-1,NA,CSVEENHSYEQYF,TGCAGCGTTGAGGAAAATCACTCCTACGAGCAGTACTTC
TRBJ2-1,NA,TRBV19,NA,CASRYFQRRDNEQFF,TGTGCCAGTAGATACTTCCAAAGGAGGGACAATGAGCAGTTCTTC
TRBJ2-1,NA,TRBV7-9,NA,CASSRKNEQFF,TGTGCCAGCAGCCGGAAAAATGAGCAGTTCTTC
TRBJ1-4,NA,TRBV5-6,NA,CASSLAGTNNEKLFF,TGTGCCAGCAGCTTGGCCGGGACAAATAATGAAAAACTGTTTTTT
TRBJ2-3,TRBD2,TRBV5-1,NA,CASSLATSGGTDTQYF,TGCGCCAGCAGTTTAGCAACTAGCGGGGGCACAGATACGCAGTATTTT
TRBJ2-7,NA,TRBV19,few,CASISGEEQYF,TGTGCCAGTATATCTGGGGAAGAGCAGTACTTC
TRBJ1-1,NA,TRBV6-5,NA,CASSHQGQMNTEAFF,TGTGCCAGCAGTCACCAGGGTCAGATGAACACTGAAGCTTTCTTT
TRBJ1-2,NA,TRBV10-3,once,CAISRAANRANYGYTF,TGTGCCATCAGTCGGGCAGCCAATAGAGCTAACTATGGCTACACCTTC
TRBJ2-6,NA,TRBV15,NA,CATSRDSGGGANVLTF,TGTGCCACCAGCAGAGATAGTGGGGGTGGGGCCAACGTCCTGACTTTC